This entry concerns a single T cell receptor (beta chain). Authors' processing steps: It was from reference gene primer amplification that nucleated cell counts were estimated. Repertoires were generated with immunoSEQ multiplex PCR, while TCRdb's copy carries only in-frame clones and drops some. For V, J and clone size, that table is used; D and trimming come from the DNA. The repertoire holds 200,000 or so clones, roughly four fifths seen once, with about 4.8% in the top ten. The sample comes from a study of blood T cell repertoires in COVID-19. Losses at the gene ends were 6 bases for V and 3 bases for J; bases not matched to a gene: 10. This CDR3 region has 15 residues. Germline V gene lookup returns CDR1 SNHLY and CDR2 FYNNEI. Membership in each cohort depended on participant-reported clinical history. During the 2 weeks before they entered the study, exposed participants had met someone with a PCR-confirmed or clinician-diagnosed COVID-19 case.

The genes are TRBV2 and TRBJ1-1, with 7 positions matching TRBD1. The clonotype was recovered from a woman between 45 and 65 years old who had been exposed to COVID-19. The specimen was PBMCs or T cells enriched from blood (not recorded which). The CDR3 nucleotides read TGTGCCAGCAGAGGATACAGGGGCCCCTACACTGAAGCTTTCTTT. Protein product: CASRGYRGPYTEAFF.